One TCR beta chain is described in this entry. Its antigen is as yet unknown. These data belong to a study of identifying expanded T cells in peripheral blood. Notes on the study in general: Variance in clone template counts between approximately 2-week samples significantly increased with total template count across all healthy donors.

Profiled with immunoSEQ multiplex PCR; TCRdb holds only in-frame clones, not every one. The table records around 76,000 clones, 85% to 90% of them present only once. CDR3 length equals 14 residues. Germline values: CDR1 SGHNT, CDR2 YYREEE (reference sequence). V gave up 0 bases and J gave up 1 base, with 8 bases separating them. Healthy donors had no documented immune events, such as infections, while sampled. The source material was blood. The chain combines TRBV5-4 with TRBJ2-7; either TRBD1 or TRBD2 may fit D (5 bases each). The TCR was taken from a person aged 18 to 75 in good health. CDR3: CASSLGGISYEQYF. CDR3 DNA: TGTGCCAGCAGCTTGGGGGGGATTTCCTACGAGCAGTACTTC.